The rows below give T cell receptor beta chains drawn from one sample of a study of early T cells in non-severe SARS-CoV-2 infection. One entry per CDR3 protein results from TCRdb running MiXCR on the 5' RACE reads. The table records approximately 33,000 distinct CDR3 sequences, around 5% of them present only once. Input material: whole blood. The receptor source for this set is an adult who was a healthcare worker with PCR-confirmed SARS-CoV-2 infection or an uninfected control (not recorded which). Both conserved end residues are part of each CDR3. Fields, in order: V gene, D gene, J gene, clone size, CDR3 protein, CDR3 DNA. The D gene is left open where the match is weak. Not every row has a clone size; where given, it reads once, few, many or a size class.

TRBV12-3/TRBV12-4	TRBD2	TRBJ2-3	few	CASSSGTRVDTQYF	TGTGCCAGCAGTTCCGGGACTAGGGTAGATACGCAGTATTTT
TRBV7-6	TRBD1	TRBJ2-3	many	CASSKGALGTDTQYF	TGTGCCAGCAGTAAGGGGGCGTTGGGCACAGATACGCAGTATTTT
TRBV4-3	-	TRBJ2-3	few	CASSQDRATDTQYF	TGCGCCAGCAGCCAAGATCGGGCAACAGATACGCAGTATTTT
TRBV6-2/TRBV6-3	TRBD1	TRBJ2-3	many	CASSRQGAGTDTQYF	TGTGCCAGCAGCCGCCAGGGGGCCGGCACAGATACGCAGTATTTT
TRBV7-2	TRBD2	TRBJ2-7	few	CASSPIAGGFSYEQYF	TGTGCCAGCAGCCCAATAGCGGGGGGATTCTCCTACGAGCAGTACTTC
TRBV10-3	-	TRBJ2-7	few	CAISENEQYF	TGTGCCATCAGTGAGAACGAGCAGTACTTC
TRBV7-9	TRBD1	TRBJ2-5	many	CASRETGVVETQYF	TGTGCCAGCAGAGAAACAGGGGTTGTGGAGACCCAGTACTTC
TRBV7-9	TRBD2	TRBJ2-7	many	CASSPRSSGSESKRYEQYF	TGTGCCAGCAGCCCCCGGTCTAGCGGGAGTGAATCTAAACGCTACGAGCAGTACTTC
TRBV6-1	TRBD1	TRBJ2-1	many	CASRWDRGDNEQFF	TGTGCCAGCAGATGGGACAGGGGGGACAATGAGCAGTTCTTC
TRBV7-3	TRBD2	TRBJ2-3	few	CASSTLAGGPDTQYF	TGTGCCAGCAGCACCTTAGCGGGAGGGCCAGATACGCAGTATTTT
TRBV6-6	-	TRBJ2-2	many	CASRQVVTGELFF	TGTGCCAGCCGGCAGGTTGTAACCGGGGAGCTGTTTTTT
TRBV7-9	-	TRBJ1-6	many	CASRRTQELNSPLHF	TGTGCCAGCAGACGGACACAGGAGTTGAATTCACCCCTCCACTTT
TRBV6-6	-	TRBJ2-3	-	CASTREYSDTQYF	TGTGCCAGCACCAGAGAGTACTCAGATACGCAGTATTTT
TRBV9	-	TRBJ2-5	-	CASSTRLVQETQYF	TGTGCCAGCAGCACCAGACTAGTCCAAGAGACCCAGTACTTC
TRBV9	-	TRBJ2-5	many	CASSVSPLGLLQETQYF	TGTGCCAGCAGCGTAAGCCCCTTAGGGCTACTTCAAGAGACCCAGTACTTC
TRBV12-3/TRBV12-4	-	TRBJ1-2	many	CASSLRRAYGYTF	TGTGCCAGCAGTTTGAGGAGAGCCTATGGCTACACCTTC
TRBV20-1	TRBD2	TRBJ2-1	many	CSASGSLAGANEQFF	TGCAGTGCTAGTGGCTCTTTAGCGGGGGCCAATGAGCAGTTCTTC
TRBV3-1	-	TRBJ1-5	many	CASSQDQGGTQPQHF	TGTGCCAGCAGCCAAGACCAGGGAGGTACTCAGCCCCAGCATTTT
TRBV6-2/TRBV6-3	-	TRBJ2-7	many	CASAGDPTPYEQYF	TGTGCCAGCGCTGGGGACCCCACTCCCTACGAGCAGTACTTC
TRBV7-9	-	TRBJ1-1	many	CASSSEKSRGEAFF	TGTGCCAGCAGCAGTGAGAAGTCTCGGGGGGAAGCTTTCTTT